Shown below are 26 T cell receptor beta chains from a single sample sequenced in a study of control samples from healthy donors and cancer patients. Data came from immunoSEQ multiplex PCR; TCRdb stores just in-frame clones and leaves some out. The table lists over 200,000 clones, 82% of them singletons. The sequenced sample was PBMCs. Receptors were obtained from a woman in her sixties with lung cancer.

The CDR3 DNA reads TGTGCCAGCAGCTTAGGGGCGGTAGACACTGAAGCTTTCTTT. Translating gives CASSLGAVDTEAFF. This chain joins TRBV7-9 and TRBJ1-1; D gene uncertain. CDR1 and CDR2 from the germline V gene are SEHNR and FQNEAQ (reference sequence). The CDR3 totals 14 residues. V lost 1 base, J lost 3 bases, and 9 bases lay in between.

The chain joins TRBV9 to TRBJ2-7; 9 bases are shared with TRBD2. With 3 bases clipped from V and 2 bases from J, the junction kept 6 bases outside the gene matches. The CDR3 length is 15 residues. From germline, CDR1 is SGDLS and CDR2 YYNGEE. The CDR3 DNA reads TGTGCCAGCAGCGCGACTAGCGGAGGGGCCTACGAGCAGTACTTC. Translation: CASSATSGGAYEQYF. The full variable domain, completed using reference TRBV9 and TRBJ2-7, is DSGVTQTPKHLITATGQRVTLRCSPRSGDLSVYWYQQSLDQGLQFLIQYYNGEERAKGNILERFSAQQFPDLHSELNLSSLELGDSALYFCASSATSGGAYEQYFGPGTRLTVT.

There are a few counts of this clone. The chain carries TRBV5-1 and TRBJ2-1; D perhaps matches TRBD2 (5 bases). CDR1 is SGHRS and CDR2 is YFSETQ in the germline V gene. The CDR3 runs 14 residues. V lost 2 bases and J 8 bases, leaving 14 bases between the germline ends. In DNA form, the CDR3 reads TGCGCCAGCAGCTTCCTGGCCGACGGGGATGAGCAGTTCTTC. It encodes CASSFLADGDEQFF.

The gene calls are TRBV9 and TRBJ1-3; tentative D call: TRBD1 (5 bases). Germline V gene sequence: CDR1 SGDLS, CDR2 YYNGEE. This CDR3 is built from 15 residues. Trimming took off 2 bases at V and 4 bases at J, with 13 bases between the two ends. The CDR3 DNA is TGTGCCAGCAGCGTCTTAGGGGAGGGAGGAAACACCATATATTTT. Amino acid sequence: CASSVLGEGGNTIYF.

This CDR3 is CATSDGTSPDQPQHF. The DNA for the CDR3 is TGTGCCACCAGTGATGGGACCTCTCCGGATCAGCCCCAGCATTTT. This sequence joins TRBV24-1 and TRBJ1-5; possible D gene TRBD1, 5 bases. CDR1 is KGHDR and CDR2 is SFDVKD in the germline V gene. V was clipped by 3 bases and J by 5 bases, with 13 bases between them. The CDR3 spans 15 residues.

V is TRBV11-2 and J is TRBJ1-2; TRBD1 agrees at 8 bases. J was trimmed by 9 bases and V by 1 base; bases with no gene match: 7. Germline V gene data show CDR1 as SGHAT and CDR2 as FQNNGV. The CDR3 is 14 amino acids. The CDR3 bases are TGTGCCAGCAGCTTAGGATGGACAGGGTTGAGCTACACCTTC. This sequence encodes CASSLGWTGLSYTF.

The genes are TRBV19 and TRBJ1-5; TRBD1 matches 7 bases. Trimming at V came to 0 bases and at J to 0 bases, leaving 14 bases not matched to a gene. CDR1 is LNHDA and CDR2 is SQIVND in the germline V gene (reference sequence). This CDR3 region has 20 residues. CDR3 DNA sequence: TGTGCCAGTAGTATAGAGGACAGGAGGTCCAGGGCGGGTAGCAATCAGCCCCAGCATTTT. This gives the protein CASSIEDRRSRAGSNQPQHF.

In its sample, this clone was seen a few times. The chain couples TRBV5-6 to TRBJ2-7, with D possibly being TRBD1 (6 bases). CDR1 and CDR2 (germline): SGHDT, YYEEEE. Deletions cut 6 bases from V and 5 bases from J, with 18 bases between. The CDR3 covers 14 residues. CDR3 bases: TGTGCCAGCATCAGACTTATACAGGGCCACGAGCAGTACTTC. Its translation: CASIRLIQGHEQYF. Full variable domain (rest looked up from reference TRBV5-6 and TRBJ2-7): DAGVTQSPTHLIKTRGQQVTLRCSPKSGHDTVSWYQQALGQGPQFIFQYYEEEERQRGNFPDRFSGHQFPNYSSELNVNALLLGDSALYLCASIRLIQGHEQYFGPGTRLTVT.

The V gene is TRBV19, the J gene TRBJ1-2; D is undetermined. The V end lost 5 bases, the J end lost 9 bases, and 16 bases lay between the germline ends. Germline V gene data show CDR1 as LNHDA and CDR2 as SQIVND (reference sequence). The CDR3 loop spans 13 amino acids. CDR3 protein: CASSPSASLSYTF. In nucleotides, the CDR3 is TGTGCCAGTAGTCCATCTGCCAGTCTAAGCTACACCTTC. Combining the CDR3 with reference TRBV19 and TRBJ1-2 gives the whole variable domain DGGITQSPKYLFRKEGQNVTLSCEQNLNHDAMYWYRQDPGQGLRLIYYSQIVNDFQKGDIAEGYSVSREKKESFPLTVTSAQKNPTAFYLCASSPSASLSYTFGSGTRLTVV.

The chain combines TRBV2 with TRBJ1-2; 9 positions match TRBD1. V was pared by 7 bases and J by 2 bases, with 5 bases of the junction left unmatched. Germline values: CDR1 SNHLY, CDR2 FYNNEI. This CDR3 region has 14 residues. The CDR3 nucleotides read TGTGCCAGCACTCCCGGGACAGGGAACTATGGCTACACCTTC. Translated: CASTPGTGNYGYTF.

The J gene is TRBJ1-1, the V gene TRBV19; 7 bases fit TRBD1. The CDR3 sequence is 16 residues long. Germline V gene sequence: CDR1 LNHDA, CDR2 SQIVND (reference sequence). The J segment lost 8 bases and the V segment lost 6 bases, leaving 18 bases of the junction unmatched. CDR3 in amino acids: CASRPPRTGPPREAFF. The CDR3 DNA is TGTGCCAGTAGACCCCCCCGGACAGGTCCTCCTCGGGAAGCTTTCTTT.

The V call is TRBV3-1 (or the pseudogene TRBV3-2), the J call TRBJ1-1; D gene uncertain. Germline CDR1 is LGHDT and CDR2 is YNNKEL (reference sequence). The V gene lost 2 bases and the J gene lost 7 bases, with 8 bases spanning the gap. This CDR3 region has 12 residues. In DNA, the CDR3 is TGTGCCAGCAGCCAATTTGACCTTGAAGCTTTCTTT. It translates to CASSQFDLEAFF.

This clone has at least ten counts. J is TRBJ2-6 and V is TRBV7-9; D is undetermined. V was trimmed by 1 base and J by 4 bases, leaving 8 bases between them. Per germline, CDR1 SEHNR and CDR2 FQNEAQ (reference sequence). There are 15 residues in the CDR3. CDR3 protein: CASSLGISGANVLTF. The CDR3 bases are TGTGCCAGCAGCTTAGGGATCTCGGGGGCCAACGTCCTGACTTTC.

A note on this clone: Mismatch with germline at one junction end may stem from a read error. The chain employs TRBV3-1 (or the pseudogene TRBV3-2) and TRBJ2-2, with a tentative D call TRBD1 (6 bases). The CDR3 consists of 16 residues. The germline CDR1 and CDR2 sequences are LGHDT and YNNKEL (reference sequence). In nucleotides, the CDR3 is TGTGCCAGCAGCCAAGAGTACAGGGATGGAAACCGGGGAGCTGTTTTT. Amino acid sequence: CASSQEYRDGNRGAVF.

The J gene is TRBJ2-7, the V gene TRBV27; 7 bases align to TRBD1. Trimming cost V 5 bases and J 11 bases; bases outside gene matches: 12. Germline V CDR1 and CDR2: MNHEY, SMNVEV (reference sequence). The CDR3 consists of 13 residues. CDR3 coding DNA: TGTGCCAGCAGTCCCGGTGTTGGACAGGCTGAGTACTTC. This translates into CASSPGVGQAEYF.

The chain is built from TRBV3-1 (or the pseudogene TRBV3-2) and TRBJ2-5; 9 nucleotides agree with TRBD2. J lost 5 bases, V lost 2 bases, and 6 bases had no gene match. The CDR3 has 15 residues. The germline V gene has CDR1 LGHDT and CDR2 YNNKEL (reference sequence). The CDR3 reads CASSQTLAGLETQYF. The CDR3 bases are TGTGCCAGCAGCCAAACCCTAGCGGGGCTGGAGACCCAGTACTTC.

The chain uses TRBV5-1 and TRBJ2-7; D is unresolved. The germline CDR1 and CDR2 sequences are SGHRS and YFSETQ. Trimming took 0 bases from V and 10 from J, leaving 14 bases between them. There are 13 residues in the CDR3. The CDR3 spells CASSLVRNEDQYF. The CDR3 DNA follows: TGCGCCAGCAGCTTGGTCCGGAATGAGGATCAGTACTTC.

The gene calls are TRBV5-4 and TRBJ1-2; D ambiguous. The CDR3 is 13 amino acids. Germline V gene sequence: CDR1 SGHNT, CDR2 YYREEE (reference sequence). Trimming left V 0 bases short and J 4 bases short, with 7 bases between. CDR3 DNA: TGTGCCAGCAGCTTGGACACATCCTATGGCTACACCTTC. The encoded protein is CASSLDTSYGYTF.

This rearrangement joins TRBV5-5 to TRBJ2-1; TRBD2 aligns across 9 bases. Germline V gene data show CDR1 as SGHKS and CDR2 as YYEKEE (reference sequence). The CDR3 contains 15 residues. With 3 bases clipped from V and 3 bases from J, the junction kept 4 bases outside the gene matches. CDR3 region: CASSWRTSVYNEQFF. The DNA of the CDR3 is TGTGCCAGCAGCTGGCGGACTAGCGTCTACAATGAGCAGTTCTTC.

The J gene is TRBJ2-3, the V gene TRBV7-8; 13 nucleotides align to TRBD2. This CDR3 comprises 17 residues. Per the germline V gene, CDR1 is SGHVS and CDR2 is FQNEAQ. After removal of 3 bases from V and 4 bases from J, the junction contained 7 bases not matched to a gene. The CDR3 sequence is CASSLPTGLAGSDTQYF. The CDR3 DNA follows: TGTGCCAGCAGCTTGCCGACGGGACTAGCGGGATCAGATACGCAGTATTTT.

The chain combines TRBV25-1 with TRBJ2-7; TRBD2 is a possible D gene (6 bases). The CDR3 has 13 residues. The germline V gene encodes CDR1 MGHDK and CDR2 SYGVNS. V was pared by 4 bases and J by 5 bases, with 12 bases between. The CDR3 DNA reads as TGTGCCAGCAGTGTGTCGTCGGGGGACGAGCAGTACTTC. The encoded protein is CASSVSSGDEQYF.

The chain joins TRBV19 to TRBJ1-5; D possibly corresponds to TRBD1 (5 bases). The CDR3 loop spans 15 amino acids. Germline-derived CDR1 and CDR2 are LNHDA and SQIVND (reference sequence). V was clipped by 7 bases and J by 3 bases, with 16 bases between them. In DNA, the CDR3 is TGTGCCAGTACTCCTCCGGGGGACTCCAATCAGCCCCAGCATTTT. Translation: CASTPPGDSNQPQHF.

The genes are TRBV24-1 and TRBJ2-1; D is unclear. Trimming removed 4 bases from V and 13 bases from J, with 16 bases in between. CDR3 length: 13 amino acids. Looked up from germline, CDR1 is KGHDR and CDR2 is SFDVKD. The chain's CDR3 is CATSEYDIPQQFF. The CDR3 nucleotides are TGTGCCACCAGTGAATATGACATTCCACAACAGTTCTTC.

The chain couples TRBV2 to TRBJ2-5; D may be TRBD1 (6 bases). Germline V CDR1 and CDR2: SNHLY, FYNNEI. The ends were cut back, 11 bases at V and 4 bases at J, with 20 bases in the middle. The CDR3 is made up of 14 amino acids. CDR3 amino acids: CAASKLTGTETQYF. CDR3 bases: TGTGCCGCCAGCAAACTAACAGGGACAGAGACCCAGTACTTC.

This chain joins TRBV5-1 and TRBJ1-3; the D is unclear. The V end lost 0 bases, the J end lost 0 bases, and 7 bases lay between the germline ends. The CDR3 covers 15 residues. Per germline, CDR1 SGHRS and CDR2 YFSETQ. The CDR3 region has the DNA TGCGCCAGCAGCTTGGCCAGTTTCTCTGGAAACACCATATATTTT. Encoded protein: CASSLASFSGNTIYF. The variable domain in full, with the rest retrieved from reference TRBV5-1 and TRBJ1-3, is KAGVTQTPRYLIKTRGQQVTLSCSPISGHRSVSWYQQTPGQGLQFLFEYFSETQRNKGNFPGRFSGRQFSNSRSEMNVSTLELGDSALYLCASSLASFSGNTIYFGEGSWLTVV.

This clone has just one count. This chain joins TRBV3-1 (or the pseudogene TRBV3-2) and TRBJ1-6; D uncertain. The CDR3 length is 14 residues. V shed 1 base and J shed 7 bases, with 8 bases lying between them. From germline, CDR1 is LGHDT and CDR2 YNNKEL (reference sequence). CDR3 region: CASSQGMGNSPLHF. The CDR3 DNA reads as TGTGCCAGCAGCCAAGGGATGGGGAATTCACCCCTCCACTTT.